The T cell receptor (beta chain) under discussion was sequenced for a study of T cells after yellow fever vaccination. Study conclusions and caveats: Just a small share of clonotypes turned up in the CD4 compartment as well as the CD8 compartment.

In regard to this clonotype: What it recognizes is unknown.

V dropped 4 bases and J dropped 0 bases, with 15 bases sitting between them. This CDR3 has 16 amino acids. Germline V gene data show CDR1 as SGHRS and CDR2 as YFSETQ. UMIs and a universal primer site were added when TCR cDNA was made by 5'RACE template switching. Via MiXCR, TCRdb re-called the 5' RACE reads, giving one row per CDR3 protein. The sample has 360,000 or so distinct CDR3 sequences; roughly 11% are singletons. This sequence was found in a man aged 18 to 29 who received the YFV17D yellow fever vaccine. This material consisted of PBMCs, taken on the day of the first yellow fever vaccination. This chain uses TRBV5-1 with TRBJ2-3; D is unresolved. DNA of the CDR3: TGCGCCAGCAGCATCCTTCTCCGAGAGAGCACAGATACGCAGTATTTT. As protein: CASSILLRESTDTQYF.